This TCR beta chain was identified during a study of blood T cell repertoires in COVID-19. After removal of 3 bases from V and 7 bases from J, the junction contained 17 bases not matched to a gene. The germline V gene encodes CDR1 SGDLS and CDR2 YYNGEE. The CDR3 is 18 amino acids. Methods used by the authors: It was from reference gene primer amplification that nucleated cell counts were estimated. TCRdb keeps only in-frame clones here, not all; method: immunoSEQ multiplex PCR. V, J and clone size derive from that table, while D and trimming were established from the DNA sequence. Altogether some 150,000 clones are present, approximately 80% being singletons, with the ten largest covering over 10%.

The V call is TRBV9, the J call TRBJ1-3; TRBD1 aligns across 9 bases. Sample: peripheral blood. The clonotype was recovered from a man aged 60 to 75 with active or convalescent COVID-19. CDR3 protein: CASSARGDRAVMGNTIYF. CDR3 DNA: TGTGCCAGCAGCGCGAGGGGGGACAGGGCAGTCATGGGTAACACCATATATTTT.